This T cell receptor beta chain was obtained from a study of blood T cells in healthy people across ages. General study findings and limits: Age showed a roughly linear inverse relationship with TCR beta diversity per million T cells.

Combining a sample-barcoded 5' primer with a J-beta primer mix, a second PCR ran for roughly 7 to 12 cycles. Using its own MiXCR run on the 5' RACE reads, TCRdb lists one record per CDR3 protein. The sample holds 950,000 to 1,200,000 distinct CDR3 sequences; 35% to 45% are singletons and the top ten take 13%. Of note for this clonotype: Antigen unknown.

The CDR3 has 15 amino acids. Germline lookup yields CDR1 MNHEY and CDR2 SVGAGI. The V end was cut by 2 bases, the J end by 4 bases, with 14 bases between. The genes are TRBV6-5 and TRBJ1-1; D may be TRBD1 (5 bases). The origin of this receptor is a young man in good health. Sequences were obtained from blood. In DNA form, the CDR3 reads TGTGCCAGCAGTTACGCGGGGGATTCGGGCACTGAAGCTTTCTTT. Protein product: CASSYAGDSGTEAFF.